This T cell receptor beta chain came from a study of blood T cell repertoires in COVID-19. Study context: Specimens from acute and convalescent COVID-19 originated in the United States, Italy and Spain. T cells, B-cell-depleted T cells, or PBMCs provided the cDNA or gDNA that served as material.

Per the authors' pipeline: Estimated nucleated cell counts came from reference gene primer amplification. Data came from immunoSEQ multiplex PCR; TCRdb stores just in-frame clones and leaves some out. V and J calls and clone size are as listed in that table; D and trimming were resolved from the DNA. The sample has about 200,000 clones, roughly 87% seen once. The receptor was derived from a middle-aged man with active or convalescent COVID-19. Sample: peripheral blood.

The CDR3 loop is CASSRADTQYF. The DNA for the CDR3 is TGTGCCAGCAGTCGAGCAGATACGCAGTATTTT. V and J are TRBV28 and TRBJ2-3, with D unresolved. The V end lost 5 bases, the J end lost 4 bases, and 4 bases lay between the germline ends. This CDR3 has 11 amino acids. CDR1 and CDR2 from the germline V gene are MDHEN and SYDVKM. The complete variable domain, with remaining parts taken from reference TRBV28 and TRBJ2-3, reads DVKVTQSSRYLVKRTGEKVFLECVQDMDHENMFWYRQDPGLGLRLIYFSYDVKMKEKGDIPEGYSVSREKKERFSLILESASTNQTSMYLCASSRADTQYFGPGTRLTVL.